A single sample is the source of the 28 T cell receptor beta chains below, sequenced in a study of blood T cell repertoires in COVID-19. The table came from immunoSEQ multiplex PCR; TCRdb's copy has only in-frame clones and leaves some out. The sample records roughly 180,000 clones, over 75% being singletons. Sequenced sample: PBMCs or T cells enriched from blood (not recorded which). The origin of the receptors is a middle-aged man who had recovered from COVID-19.

J is TRBJ1-6 and V is TRBV6-5; TRBD1 matches at 10 bases. J lost 7 bases, V lost 2 bases, and 5 bases had no gene match. This CDR3 has 16 amino acids. Germline V gene data show CDR1 as MNHEY and CDR2 as SVGAGI. Here the CDR3 reads CASSYQDRGGNSPLHF. For the CDR3, the DNA is TGTGCCAGCAGTTACCAGGACAGGGGGGGCAATTCACCCCTCCACTTT.

The genes are TRBV5-4 and TRBJ2-5; 13 positions match TRBD2. Trimming took 3 bases from V and 5 from J; bases not matched to a gene: 4. CDR1 SGHNT and CDR2 YYREEE come from the germline V gene (reference sequence). This CDR3 contains 15 residues. The CDR3 loop reads CASSSGTSGAETQYF. As DNA, the CDR3 is TGTGCCAGCAGCTCAGGGACTAGCGGGGCTGAGACCCAGTACTTC.

The J gene is TRBJ2-3, the V gene TRBV5-1; TRBD1 matches 11 bases. V trimming: 3 bases; J trimming: 6 bases; junction bases outside the gene matches: 3. Germline V gene data show CDR1 as SGHRS and CDR2 as YFSETQ. There are 14 residues in the CDR3. CDR3 sequence (DNA): TGCGCCAGCAGCTCGGACAGGGGGCATGATACGCAGTATTTT. Translating it yields CASSSDRGHDTQYF.

The V gene is TRBV7-6, the J gene TRBJ2-7; 9 nucleotides line up with TRBD1. Trimming at V came to 1 base and at J to 6 bases, leaving 7 bases not matched to a gene. The germline V gene has CDR1 SGHVS and CDR2 FNYEAQ. This CDR3 is 15 amino acids long. CDR3 sequence (DNA): TGTGCCAGCAGCTTAGTGGGACAGGGCCGGACCGAGCAGTACTTC. This encodes CASSLVGQGRTEQYF.

The J gene is TRBJ1-5, the V gene TRBV5-4; the match to TRBD1 covers 8 bases. There are 15 residues in the CDR3. The V and J ends lost 2 bases and 1 base, in that order; junction bases with no gene match: 2. From germline, CDR1 is SGHNT and CDR2 YYREEE (reference sequence). The CDR3 reads CASSLAGGSNQPQHF. The CDR3 region has the DNA TGTGCCAGCAGCTTAGCAGGGGGCAGCAATCAGCCCCAGCATTTT. Full variable domain (missing parts from reference TRBV5-4 and TRBJ1-5): ETGVTQSPTHLIKTRGQQVTLRCSSQSGHNTVSWYQQALGQGPQFIFQYYREEENGRGNFPPRFSGLQFPNYSSELNVNALELDDSALYLCASSLAGGSNQPQHFGDGTRLSIL.

V gene TRBV5-4 combines with J gene TRBJ2-1, with D perhaps matching TRBD1 (6 bases). CDR3 length: 16 residues. The germline V gene encodes CDR1 SGHNT and CDR2 YYREEE (reference sequence). V was clipped by 1 base and J by 2 bases, with 13 bases between them. The CDR3 loop reads CASSLTGNTPYNEQFF. CDR3 coding DNA: TGTGCCAGCAGCTTGACAGGGAATACCCCCTACAATGAGCAGTTCTTC.

V usage is TRBV27 and J usage is TRBJ2-7; 7 positions match TRBD2. CDR3 length: 15 amino acids. Trimming cost V 2 bases and J 3 bases; bases outside gene matches: 7. The germline CDR1 and CDR2 sequences are MNHEY and SMNVEV (reference sequence). As DNA, the CDR3 is TGTGCCAGCAGTTTACGGGGGACTACTGACTACGAGCAGTACTTC. As protein: CASSLRGTTDYEQYF.

The chain combines TRBV28 with TRBJ2-5, with 9 bases lining up with TRBD1. The DNA end favors TRBJ2-7, so the J call may be wrong. The CDR3 sequence is 15 residues long. Germline V gene lookup returns CDR1 MDHEN and CDR2 SYDVKM. Here the CDR3 reads CASSSPGQGSYEQYF. CDR3 bases: TGTGCCAGCAGCTCTCCGGGACAGGGCTCGTACGAGCAGTACTTC.

The gene calls are TRBV28 and TRBJ2-2; D is perhaps TRBD1 (5 bases). Per germline, CDR1 MDHEN and CDR2 SYDVKM. The ends were cut back, 5 bases at V and 1 base at J, with 8 bases in the middle. This CDR3 comprises 14 residues. CDR3 bases: TGTGCCAGCAGTATTAGGGGGAACACCGGGGAGCTGTTTTTT. Its translation: CASSIRGNTGELFF.

The CDR3 loop is CASGWTFCGSSYNEQFF. CDR3 bases: TGCGCCAGCGGATGGACGTTTTGTGGGAGTTCCTACAATGAGCAGTTCTTC. This chain links TRBV23-1 with TRBJ2-1; the D gene is possibly TRBD2 (5 bases). TRBV23-1 is an ORF, and what it does is uncertain. The CDR3 spans 17 residues. V lost 8 bases, J lost 1 base, and 21 bases lay in between.

This chain connects TRBV9 to TRBJ1-2, with D perhaps matching TRBD1 (5 bases). The V end lost 4 bases, the J end lost 0 bases, and 13 bases lay between the germline ends. The germline V gene has CDR1 SGDLS and CDR2 YYNGEE. This CDR3 is built from 15 residues. The CDR3 DNA follows: TGTGCCAGCAGCCCCCGGGGGACTACTAACTATGGCTACACCTTC. Translated, it gives CASSPRGTTNYGYTF.

The chain joins TRBV3-1 (or the pseudogene TRBV3-2) to TRBJ2-7, with D tentatively TRBD2 (5 bases). Germline CDR1 is LGHDT and CDR2 is YNNKEL (reference sequence). CDR3 length equals 10 residues. V gave up 8 bases and J gave up 9 bases, with 11 bases separating them. The chain's CDR3 is CASGGLMQYF. The DNA of the CDR3 is TGTGCCAGCGGCGGGTTAATGCAGTACTTC.

The chain carries TRBV29-1 and TRBJ2-1; D is uncertain. This CDR3 is built from 10 residues. CDR1 is SQVTM, CDR2 ANQGSEA, per germline. Trimming took off 6 bases at V and 6 bases at J, with 6 bases between the two ends. CDR3 coding DNA: TGCAGCGTAGGAGTCAATGAGCAGTTCTTC. It specifies CSVGVNEQFF.

The V and J genes are TRBV28 and TRBJ2-5, with 8 bases identical to TRBD2. Per germline, CDR1 MDHEN and CDR2 SYDVKM. CDR3 size: 15 residues. V was clipped by 6 bases and J by 4 bases; unmatched bases: 10. CDR3 in amino acids: CASSKLAEGGETQYF. The CDR3 region has the DNA TGTGCCAGCAGCAAACTAGCGGAGGGGGGAGAGACCCAGTACTTC.

The chain has TRBV30 and TRBJ1-1; no reliable D call. Germline values: CDR1 GTSNPN, CDR2 SVGIG (reference sequence). The V end lost 2 bases, the J end lost 3 bases, and 13 bases lay between the germline ends. The CDR3 sequence is 14 residues long. The CDR3 region has the DNA TGTGCCTGGAGTTCACGGGGTAGGTACACTGAAGCTTTCTTT. As protein: CAWSSRGRYTEAFF.

The chain employs TRBV20-1 and TRBJ2-5, with no clear D. V lost 2 bases and J lost 2, with 3 bases in between. This CDR3 has 11 amino acids. The germline gives CDR1 DFQATT, CDR2 SNEGSKA (reference sequence). The CDR3 is CSARPQETQYF. The CDR3 coding sequence is TGCAGTGCTAGACCGCAAGAGACCCAGTACTTC.

The chain joins TRBV6-5 to TRBJ1-2; the match to TRBD1 covers 10 bases. Germline V gene data show CDR1 as MNHEY and CDR2 as SVGAGI. Unmatched junction bases numbered 9, after V lost 2 bases and J lost 9 bases. There are 15 residues in the CDR3. Here the CDR3 DNA reads TGTGCCAGCAGTTACGGGACAGGGGTTGAAAATAGCTACACCTTC. Residues: CASSYGTGVENSYTF.

The genes are TRBV3-1 (or the pseudogene TRBV3-2) and TRBJ2-7, with 8 positions matching TRBD2. V gave up 5 bases and J gave up 3 bases; unmatched junction bases: 9. This CDR3 region has 15 residues. Germline V lookup: CDR1 LGHDT, CDR2 YNNKEL (reference sequence). The CDR3 sequence: CASSFASSGGYEQYF. Written as DNA, the CDR3 is TGTGCCAGCAGCTTCGCGAGCAGCGGGGGCTACGAGCAGTACTTC.

This clone was seen a single time. The CDR3 spells CAREREHEQYF. In DNA form, the CDR3 reads TGTGCCAGAGAGAGGGAACACGAGCAGTACTTC. This rearrangement joins TRBV6-5 to TRBJ2-7, with D possibly being TRBD2 (5 bases). Germline V lookup: CDR1 MNHEY, CDR2 SVGAGI. The germline V and J ends were trimmed by 9 bases and 5 bases, with 11 bases remaining between them. The length of the CDR3 is 11 residues.

CDR3 loop: CASSVGVQPQHF. In DNA form, the CDR3 reads TGTGCCAGTAGCGTAGGGGTTCAGCCCCAGCATTTT. V gene TRBV19 combines with J gene TRBJ1-5; D may be TRBD1 (5 bases). The V end lost 6 bases, the J end lost 6 bases, and 9 bases lay between the germline ends. Germline CDR1 is LNHDA and CDR2 is SQIVND (reference sequence). The CDR3 totals 12 residues.

V is TRBV18 and J is TRBJ2-2, with 10 bases that match TRBD2. The CDR3 has 17 amino acids. Per germline, CDR1 KGHSH and CDR2 LQKENI. The ends lost 5 bases at V and 7 bases at J; junction bases unmatched: 13. CDR3 sequence: CASSTLLGTSVLGELFF. CDR3 coding DNA: TGTGCCAGCTCAACCTTACTTGGGACTAGCGTCCTCGGGGAGCTGTTTTTT.

This rearrangement joins TRBV6-5 to TRBJ1-6; possible D gene TRBD1, 6 bases. Trimming cost V 2 bases and J 7 bases, with 6 bases left between them. The CDR3 loop spans 13 amino acids. The germline CDR1 and CDR2 sequences are MNHEY and SVGAGI. CDR3 nucleotide sequence: TGTGCCAGCAGTTACGGACAGAATTCACCCCTCCACTTT. The encoded protein is CASSYGQNSPLHF.

This clone was detected only once. V and J are TRBV2 and TRBJ2-1; D remains unclear. Germline V CDR1 and CDR2: SNHLY, FYNNEI. V was shortened by 5 bases and J by 0 bases, with 11 bases between the two germline ends. This CDR3 is built from 15 residues. The CDR3 spells CASSNDKSSYNEQFF. CDR3 in DNA: TGTGCCAGCAGTAACGACAAAAGCTCCTACAATGAGCAGTTCTTC.

The chain has TRBV27 and TRBJ2-3; 8 positions match TRBD2. V gave up 3 bases and J gave up 4 bases; unmatched junction bases: 6. The CDR3 runs to 15 residues. CDR1 and CDR2 (germline): MNHEY, SMNVEV (reference sequence). This CDR3 reads CASSFGGRTADTQYF. As DNA, the CDR3 is TGTGCCAGCAGTTTTGGCGGGAGGACGGCAGATACGCAGTATTTT.

This clone came up once. Here the CDR3 reads CASSGWTGGKGPGQPQHF. The CDR3, as DNA: TGTGCCAGCAGTGGTTGGACAGGGGGAAAAGGACCAGGTCAGCCCCAGCATTTT. V is TRBV28 and J is TRBJ1-5; 10 bases line up with TRBD1. Per germline, CDR1 MDHEN and CDR2 SYDVKM. With 5 bases clipped from V and 6 bases from J, the junction kept 16 bases outside the gene matches. The CDR3 is 18 residues long.

The J gene is TRBJ2-7, the V gene TRBV27, with D possibly being TRBD1 (5 bases). Looked up from germline, CDR1 is MNHEY and CDR2 is SMNVEV (reference sequence). This CDR3 is built from 22 residues. V was clipped by 3 bases and J by 0 bases, with 33 bases between them. The CDR3 DNA reads as TGTGCCAGCAGTTTCCCAGGGCCCCCTCTGCAGTGGGGCATTGTGTTCTCCTACGAGCAGTACTTC. Translating it yields CASSFPGPPLQWGIVFSYEQYF.

The chain recombines TRBV5-1 with TRBJ2-3; TRBD2 matches 8 bases. Germline values: CDR1 SGHRS, CDR2 YFSETQ. The CDR3 contains 15 residues. V lost 5 bases to trimming and J lost 3 bases; unmatched junction nucleotides: 8. In nucleotides, the CDR3 is TGCGCCAGCAGGACAGCGGGAGAGTGGACAGATACGCAGTATTTT. This sequence encodes CASRTAGEWTDTQYF.

This rearrangement joins TRBV5-4 to TRBJ2-1; TRBD2 matches 9 bases. V was clipped by 4 bases and J by 7 bases; unmatched bases: 9. From germline, CDR1 is SGHNT and CDR2 YYREEE (reference sequence). CDR3 length equals 15 residues. CDR3 in amino acids: CASSLNLAGENEQFF. The CDR3 region has the DNA TGTGCCAGCAGCCTAAACTTAGCGGGAGAGAATGAGCAGTTCTTC.